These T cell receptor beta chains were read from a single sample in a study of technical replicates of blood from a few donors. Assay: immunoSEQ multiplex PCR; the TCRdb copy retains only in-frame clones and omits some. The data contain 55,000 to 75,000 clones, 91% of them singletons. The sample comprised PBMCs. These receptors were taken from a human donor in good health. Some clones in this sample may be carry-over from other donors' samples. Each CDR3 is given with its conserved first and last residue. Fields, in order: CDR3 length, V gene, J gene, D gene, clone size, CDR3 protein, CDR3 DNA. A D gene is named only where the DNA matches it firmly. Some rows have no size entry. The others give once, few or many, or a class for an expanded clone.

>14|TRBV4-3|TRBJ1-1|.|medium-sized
CASSRNRPYTEAFF
TGCGCCAGCAGCCGAAACAGACCCTACACTGAAGCTTTCTTT
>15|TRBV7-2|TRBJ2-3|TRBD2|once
CASSLGGTSADTQYF
TGTGCCAGCAGCTTAGGTGGGACTAGCGCAGATACGCAGTATTTT
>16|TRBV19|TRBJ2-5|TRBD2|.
CASSPARTSGQETQYF
TGTGCCAGTAGCCCTGCCCGGACTAGCGGCCAAGAGACCCAGTACTTC
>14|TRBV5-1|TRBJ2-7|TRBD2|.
CASSRSGSTYEQYF
TGCGCCAGCAGCCGTAGCGGGAGTACGTACGAGCAGTACTTC
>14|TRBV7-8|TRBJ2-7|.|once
CASSPRPAGYEQYF
TGTGCCAGCAGCCCCCGGCCTGCAGGATACGAGCAGTACTTC
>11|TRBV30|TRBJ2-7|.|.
CACTEGYEQYF
TGTGCCTGCACCGAGGGCTACGAGCAGTACTTC
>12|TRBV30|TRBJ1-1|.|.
CAWSTGLRRAFF
TGTGCCTGGAGTACGGGACTCCGGAGGGCTTTCTTT
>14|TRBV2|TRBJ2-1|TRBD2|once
CASSERGVSNEQFF
TGTGCCAGCAGTGAACGGGGGGTTAGCAATGAGCAGTTCTTC
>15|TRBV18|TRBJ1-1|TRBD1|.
CASSPMGQGDTEAFF
TGTGCCAGCTCACCAATGGGACAGGGGGACACTGAAGCTTTCTTT
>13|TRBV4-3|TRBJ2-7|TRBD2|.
CASSQVGGDEQYF
TGCGCCAGCAGCCAAGTGGGGGGGGACGAGCAGTACTTC
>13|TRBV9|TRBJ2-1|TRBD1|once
CASAGQGDNEQFF
TGTGCCAGTGCCGGACAGGGGGACAATGAGCAGTTCTTC
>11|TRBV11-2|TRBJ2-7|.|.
CASSPRHEQYF
TGTGCCAGCAGCCCGCGCCACGAGCAGTACTTC
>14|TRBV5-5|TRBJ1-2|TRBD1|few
CASSRDRVPLGYTF
TGTGCCAGCAGCCGGGACAGGGTCCCATTGGGCTACACCTTC
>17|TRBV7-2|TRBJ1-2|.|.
CATNPVGGSSSNYGYTF
TGTGCCACCAACCCCGTGGGAGGGAGTAGTTCTAACTATGGCTACACCTTC
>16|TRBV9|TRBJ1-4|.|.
CASSITNGGTNEKLFF
TGTGCCAGCAGCATAACGAACGGGGGAACTAATGAAAAACTGTTTTTT
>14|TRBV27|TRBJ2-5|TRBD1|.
CASSIGQGGETQYF
TGTGCCAGCAGTATTGGACAGGGTGGAGAGACCCAGTACTTC
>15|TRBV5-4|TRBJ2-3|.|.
CASSLDWRTVDTQYF
TGTGCCAGCAGCTTGGATTGGAGGACTGTAGATACGCAGTATTTT
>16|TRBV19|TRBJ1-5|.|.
CASSIVRGGSNQPQHF
TGTGCCAGTAGTATAGTCCGCGGGGGCTCCAATCAGCCCCAGCATTTT
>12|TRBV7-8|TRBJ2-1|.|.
CASSFWGDEQFF
TGTGCCAGCAGCTTTTGGGGGGATGAGCAGTTCTTC
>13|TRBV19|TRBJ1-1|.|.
CASKRQLNTEAFF
TGTGCCAGTAAGCGTCAGTTAAACACTGAAGCTTTCTTT
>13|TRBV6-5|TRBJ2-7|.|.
CASSTGYSDEQYF
TGTGCCAGCAGTACCGGGTACTCGGACGAGCAGTACTTC
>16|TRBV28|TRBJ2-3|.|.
CASSAVSLALTDTQYF
TGTGCCAGCAGTGCCGTCTCGCTAGCGCTGACAGATACGCAGTATTTT
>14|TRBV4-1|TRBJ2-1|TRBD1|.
CASSLTQGADEQFF
TGCGCCAGCAGCCTTACCCAGGGGGCCGATGAGCAGTTCTTC
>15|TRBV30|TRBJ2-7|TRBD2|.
CAWSVAGGYSYEQYF
TGTGCCTGGAGTGTAGCGGGAGGATACTCCTACGAGCAGTACTTC